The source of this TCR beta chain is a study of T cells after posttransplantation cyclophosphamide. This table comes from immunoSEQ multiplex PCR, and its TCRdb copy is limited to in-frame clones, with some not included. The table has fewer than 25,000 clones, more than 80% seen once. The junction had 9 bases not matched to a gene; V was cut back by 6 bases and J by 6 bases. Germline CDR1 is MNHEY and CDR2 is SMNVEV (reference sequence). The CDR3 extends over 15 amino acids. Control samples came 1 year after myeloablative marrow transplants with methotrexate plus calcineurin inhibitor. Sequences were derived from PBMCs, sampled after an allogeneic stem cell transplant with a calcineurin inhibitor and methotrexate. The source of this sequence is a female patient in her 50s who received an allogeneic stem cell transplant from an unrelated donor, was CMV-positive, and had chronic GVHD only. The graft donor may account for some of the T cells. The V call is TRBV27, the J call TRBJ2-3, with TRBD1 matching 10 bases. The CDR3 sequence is CASSPYGTGEDTQYF. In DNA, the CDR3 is TGTGCCAGCAGCCCGTATGGGACAGGGGAGGATACGCAGTATTTT.